The source of this TCR beta chain is a study of blood T cells in healthy people across ages. Through a sample-barcoded 5' primer and a J-beta primer mix, a second PCR was run for roughly 7 to 12 cycles. TCRdb called the 5' RACE reads again in MiXCR, with one record for every CDR3 protein. The sample has hundreds of thousands of distinct CDR3 sequences, around 50% seen once; the top ten hold around a quarter. Each donor's blood draw was approximately 10 milliliters of peripheral blood. Sequencing was done on a sample of blood. The clonotype was recovered from a man in his forties in good health.

The CDR3 bases are TGTGCCAGCAGACCAGGGGGCGTACGTACCGGGGAGCTGTTTTTT. This encodes CASRPGGVRTGELFF. V is TRBV7-8 and J is TRBJ2-2; TRBD1 matches at 8 bases. The V gene end was trimmed by 6 bases and the J gene end by 5 bases; junction bases not matched to a gene: 8. The germline V gene encodes CDR1 SGHVS and CDR2 FQNEAQ. The CDR3 totals 15 residues.